The TCR beta chain described here comes from a study of T-cell reconstitution after alpha-beta-depleted transplantation in children. The V end was cut by 4 bases, the J end by 7 bases, with 23 bases between. Germline V lookup: CDR1 MGHRA, CDR2 YSYEKL. CDR3 length: 16 residues. Unique molecular identifiers tagged the TCRbeta library. Using its own MiXCR run on the PCR reads, TCRdb lists one record per CDR3 protein. The sample records a few hundred thousand distinct CDR3 sequences, 9% to 12% being singletons. Sequenced material: PBMCs from the stem cell graft donor, taken from the stem cell graft. The source of this sequence is a human donor who donated a stem cell graft to a child with acute lymphoblastic leukemia. V is TRBV4-1 and J is TRBJ2-7, with a weak D call TRBD2 (6 bases). As DNA, the CDR3 is TGCGCCAGCAGCCGGGAGTTGGCGGGATCTCGGGAAGAGCAGTACTTC. It codes for CASSRELAGSREEQYF.